The sequence of this T cell receptor (beta chain) was determined in a study of blood T cells in healthy people across ages. General study findings and limits: Diversity estimates from one million T cells were considered underestimates.

This clonotype was seen a few times. As yet, its antigen is unknown. The study isolated at least 6 million PBMCs from each sample. For the second PCR, which ran for 7 to 11 cycles, a sample-barcoded 5' primer and a J-beta primer mix were used. A 12-random-nucleotide template-switch adaptor tagged each cDNA molecule. TCRdb reprocessed the 5' RACE reads with MiXCR, giving one entry per CDR3 protein. The sample lists 1.5 million to 2 million distinct CDR3 sequences, approximately 28% seen once, with 6.5% to 8.5% in the top ten. The CDR3 is made up of 15 amino acids. Trimming shortened V by 0 bases and J by 2 bases, and 13 bases separated the two germline ends. Germline V gene lookup returns CDR1 DFQATT and CDR2 SNEGSKA (reference sequence).

This TCR derives from a woman aged 25 to 39 in good health. The J gene is TRBJ2-5, the V gene TRBV20-1; the D gene could be TRBD1 or TRBD2 (5 bases each). Input material: blood. The CDR3 nucleotides are TGCAGTGCTAGAGATGGGACGAGACGGCAAGAGACCCAGTACTTC. It codes for CSARDGTRRQETQYF.